The TCR beta chain under discussion was sequenced for a study of T cells expressing NK-cell markers. The CDR3 extends over 13 amino acids. CDR1 is LGHDT, CDR2 YNNKEL, per germline (reference sequence). TCRdb reprocessed the 5' RACE reads and stores each CDR3 protein as one record, lacking DNA. The data include fewer than 550,000 distinct CDR3 sequences; the top ten clones carry almost 1.5%. The sequencing sample was made of blood T cells: a sorted CD56 or NKG2C T cell subset, CD4+ or CD8+ T cells, or bulk PBMC T cells (not recorded which). V gene TRBV3-1 combines with J gene TRBJ2-5; TCRdb's D call of TRBD1 is untestable without DNA. The sequence was obtained from a woman between 45 and 60 years old in good health. The CDR3 region is CASSLGVRETQYF.